Described below is a single T cell receptor beta chain sequence and its context. The antigen it binds to is not known. The record has no base qualities; no much larger clone is one base away. Deletion took 6 bases off V and 0 bases off J, with a span of 15 bases between the germline ends. The germline V gene gives CDR1 as MNHNS and CDR2 as SASEGT. The cysteine opens and the phenylalanine closes a CDR3 of 15 amino acids. Kept here is only the CDR3 DNA, which spans 45 bases and is read in frame from base 1. The entry originates in a study of T cell repertoires in cytomegalovirus infection (dated by TCRdb to between 2018 and 2021). About the investigation overall: Donor HLA type was relevant to the analysis, because carriage of CMV infection together with the matching HLA type was indicated by public TCR beta signatures.

The instrument was an Illumina HiSeq 1500. The public reads were reprocessed in TCRdb via fastp at Q25 and MiXCR, keeping in-frame beta chains. Rows are combined by CDR3 protein, so each entry shows the most common genes and DNA. The sample records around 450,000 distinct CDR3 sequences, approximately 31% of which are singletons. Roughly 13% of the sample is held by the ten biggest clonotypes. The full study reports these points: In both this cohort and an independent roughly 350-donor cohort, the cumulative frequency of public TCR beta family members distinguished carriers of CMV infection plus the relevant HLA type. The ex vivo response was dominated by HLA-C-restricted CMV-specific TCR beta clonotypes, which also provided the single most frequent clonotype in two of eight donors.

Recombination connected TRBV6-1 to TRBJ2-7, with a tentative D gene TRBD2 over 6 matching bases. Sample: PBMCs. This receptor was obtained from a human donor in good health (CMV status not recorded). Some clones in this sample may be carry-over from other donors' samples. The CDR3: CASRNGGADSYEQYF. Read as DNA, the sequence is TGTGCCAGCAGAAACGGCGGGGCGGACTCCTACGAGCAGTACTTC.